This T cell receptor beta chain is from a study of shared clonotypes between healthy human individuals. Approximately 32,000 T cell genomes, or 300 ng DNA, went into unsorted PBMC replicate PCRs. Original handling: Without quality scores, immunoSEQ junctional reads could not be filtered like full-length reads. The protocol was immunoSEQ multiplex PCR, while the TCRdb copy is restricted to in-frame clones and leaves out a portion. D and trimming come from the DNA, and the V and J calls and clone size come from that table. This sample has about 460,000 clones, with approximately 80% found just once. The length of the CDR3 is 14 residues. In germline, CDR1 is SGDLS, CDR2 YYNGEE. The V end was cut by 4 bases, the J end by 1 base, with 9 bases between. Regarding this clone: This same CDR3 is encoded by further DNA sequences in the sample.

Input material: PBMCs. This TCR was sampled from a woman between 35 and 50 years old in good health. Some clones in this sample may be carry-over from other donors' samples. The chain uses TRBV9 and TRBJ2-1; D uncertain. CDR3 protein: CASSPRASYNEQFF. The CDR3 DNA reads TGTGCCAGCAGCCCTAGGGCGTCCTACAATGAGCAGTTCTTC.